This is a list of T cell receptor beta chains from one sample in a study of response to subunit inactivated influenza vaccine. One entry per CDR3 protein, called by TCRdb with MiXCR from the RT-PCR reads. The sample carries 450,000 to 700,000 distinct CDR3 sequences, 14% recorded once. The sample was PBMCs from blood, taken 11 to 12 days after vaccination. All receptors derive from a man aged 50 or older who received an inactivated influenza vaccine. CDR3s include the opening cysteine and the closing phenylalanine or tryptophan. The order of the fields is J gene, D gene, CDR3 length, clone size, V gene, CDR3 protein, CDR3 DNA. The D gene is left open where the match is weak. Part of the rows lack a size; the others show once, few, many or a class for expanded clones.

J gene: TRBJ2-7
D gene: NA
CDR3 length: 13
clone size: few
V gene: TRBV20-1
CDR3 protein: CSAPQPGAFWQYF
CDR3 DNA: TGCAGTGCTCCACAGCCGGGGGCCTTCTGGCAGTACTTC

J gene: TRBJ1-1
D gene: NA
CDR3 length: 15
clone size: NA
V gene: TRBV4-2
CDR3 protein: CASSHPTVTNTEAFF
CDR3 DNA: TGTGCCAGCAGCCATCCGACAGTTACGAACACTGAAGCTTTCTTT

J gene: TRBJ2-5
D gene: NA
CDR3 length: 15
clone size: NA
V gene: TRBV7-2
CDR3 protein: CASSLGFGGKETQYF
CDR3 DNA: TGTGCCAGCAGCCTCGGTTTCGGGGGCAAAGAGACCCAGTACTTC

J gene: TRBJ2-1
D gene: TRBD2
CDR3 length: 16
clone size: many
V gene: TRBV5-1
CDR3 protein: CASSLTSGGNYNEQFF
CDR3 DNA: TGCGCCAGCAGCTTGACTAGCGGGGGCAACTACAATGAGCAGTTCTTC

J gene: TRBJ1-5
D gene: NA
CDR3 length: 12
clone size: NA
V gene: TRBV5-1
CDR3 protein: CASSLDGEPQHF
CDR3 DNA: TGCGCCAGCAGCTTGGACGGTGAGCCCCAGCATTTT

J gene: TRBJ2-5
D gene: NA
CDR3 length: 13
clone size: NA
V gene: TRBV5-6
CDR3 protein: CASSLIGPGTQYF
CDR3 DNA: TGTGCCAGCAGCCTCATTGGTCCTGGGACCCAGTACTTC

J gene: TRBJ2-7
D gene: NA
CDR3 length: 13
clone size: NA
V gene: TRBV28
CDR3 protein: CATSLLGPYEQYF
CDR3 DNA: TGTGCCACCAGTTTACTAGGGCCCTACGAGCAGTACTTC

J gene: TRBJ2-5
D gene: TRBD2
CDR3 length: 14
clone size: once
V gene: TRBV11-2
CDR3 protein: CASSRLASEETQYF
CDR3 DNA: TGTGCCAGCAGCCGACTAGCGTCAGAGGAGACCCAGTACTTC

J gene: TRBJ2-2
D gene: NA
CDR3 length: 14
clone size: many
V gene: TRBV12-3/TRBV12-4
CDR3 protein: CASSSDRNTGELFF
CDR3 DNA: TGTGCCAGCAGTTCCGACAGGAACACCGGGGAGCTGTTTTTT

J gene: TRBJ2-1
D gene: NA
CDR3 length: 15
clone size: NA
V gene: TRBV23-1
CDR3 protein: CASSQFSGGNNEQFF
CDR3 DNA: TGCGCCAGCAGTCAATTTAGCGGAGGAAACAATGAGCAGTTCTTC

J gene: TRBJ2-3
D gene: TRBD2
CDR3 length: 14
clone size: few
V gene: TRBV20-1
CDR3 protein: CSARTSGGPDTQYF
CDR3 DNA: TGCAGTGCGAGGACTAGCGGGGGACCAGATACGCAGTATTTT

J gene: TRBJ2-3
D gene: TRBD2
CDR3 length: 12
clone size: NA
V gene: TRBV2
CDR3 protein: CASEAGADTQYF
CDR3 DNA: TGTGCCAGCGAGGCGGGAGCAGATACGCAGTATTTT

J gene: TRBJ2-6
D gene: TRBD1
CDR3 length: 16
clone size: many
V gene: TRBV4-3
CDR3 protein: CASSQFGTGGANVLTF
CDR3 DNA: TGCGCCAGCAGCCAATTCGGGACAGGGGGGGCCAACGTCCTGACTTTC

J gene: TRBJ2-1
D gene: NA
CDR3 length: 17
clone size: NA
V gene: TRBV4-1
CDR3 protein: CASSQVRIEFSYNEQFF
CDR3 DNA: TGCGCCAGCAGCCAAGTTCGTATCGAGTTTTCCTACAATGAGCAGTTCTTC

J gene: TRBJ2-7
D gene: TRBD2
CDR3 length: 12
clone size: NA
V gene: TRBV7-9
CDR3 protein: CASSRRGDEQYF
CDR3 DNA: TGTGCCAGCAGTCGACGGGGGGACGAGCAGTACTTC